Reported below is one T cell receptor (beta chain). The CDR3 is 13 amino acids. Trimming took off 2 bases at V and 8 bases at J, with 10 bases between the two ends. CDR1 is MNHEY, CDR2 SMNVEV, per germline (reference sequence). The entry originates in a study of blood T cell repertoires in COVID-19. Authors' methods: Reference gene primer amplification yielded estimated nucleated cell counts. Data came from immunoSEQ multiplex PCR; TCRdb stores just in-frame clones and leaves some out. V and J calls and clone size follow that table, whereas D and trimming were derived from the DNA. The profile covers about 200,000 clones, with approximately 78% appearing a single time and around 8% taken by the ten largest.

The sample comprised peripheral blood. The chain recombines TRBV27 with TRBJ2-1, with TRBD2 as a possible D gene (5 bases). The receptor's source is a woman aged 80 or over with COVID-19, enrolled during active disease. In DNA form, the CDR3 reads TGTGCCAGCAGTTTAACGGGGTGGGATGAGCAGTTCTTC. Its protein product is CASSLTGWDEQFF.